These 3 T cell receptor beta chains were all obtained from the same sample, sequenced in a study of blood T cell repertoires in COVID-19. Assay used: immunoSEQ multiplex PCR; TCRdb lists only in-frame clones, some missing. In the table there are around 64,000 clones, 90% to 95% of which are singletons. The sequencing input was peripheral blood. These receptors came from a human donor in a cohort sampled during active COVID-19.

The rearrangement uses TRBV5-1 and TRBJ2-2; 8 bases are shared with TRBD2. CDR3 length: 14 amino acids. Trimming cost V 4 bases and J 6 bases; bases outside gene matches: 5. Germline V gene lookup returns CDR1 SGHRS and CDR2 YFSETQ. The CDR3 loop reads CASSHGGAAGELFF. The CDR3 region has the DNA TGCGCCAGCAGCCACGGGGGGGCGGCCGGGGAGCTGTTTTTT.

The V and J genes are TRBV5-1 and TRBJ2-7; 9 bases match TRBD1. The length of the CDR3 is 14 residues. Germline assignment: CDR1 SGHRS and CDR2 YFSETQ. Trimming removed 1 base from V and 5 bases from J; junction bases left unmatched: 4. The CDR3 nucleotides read TGCGCCAGCAGCTTGATGGGGACAGGGAACGAGCAGTACTTC. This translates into CASSLMGTGNEQYF.

CDR3 sequence (DNA): TGTGCCAGTAGTATTGGCGGGACTCACTATGGCTACACCTTC. It translates to CASSIGGTHYGYTF. The V and J genes are TRBV19 and TRBJ1-2; possible D gene TRBD1, 5 bases. V lost 3 bases and J 3 bases, leaving 11 bases between the germline ends. The germline CDR1 and CDR2 sequences are LNHDA and SQIVND (reference sequence). The CDR3 contains 14 residues.